These T cell receptor beta chains were read from a single sample in a study of T cell changes during pregnancy in multiple sclerosis. Only in-frame clones appear in the TCRdb table, and some are missing; sequencing was by immunoSEQ multiplex PCR. The data contain around 40,000 clones, approximately 89% of them singletons. This sample comprised CD4+ T cells from peripheral blood mononuclear cells, obtained in the first trimester of pregnancy. The receptors originated from a female donor with multiple sclerosis, enrolled in a pregnancy study. Both conserved end residues are part of each CDR3. The D gene is left open where the match is weak.

d_call j_call v_call cdr3_length cdr3_aa cdr3_nt
. TRBJ2-2 TRBV2 15 CASRSRQENTGELFF TGTGCCAGCCGTTCGCGACAGGAGAACACCGGGGAGCTGTTTTTT
. TRBJ2-7 TRBV21-1 15 CASSKDRDRNYEQYF TGTGCCAGCAGCAAAGATCGGGACAGAAACTACGAGCAGTACTTC
. TRBJ1-5 TRBV19 19 CASSKARAGYSGSNQPQHF TGTGCCAGTAGTAAGGCCAGGGCGGGCTATAGCGGTAGCAATCAGCCCCAGCATTTT
TRBD1 TRBJ1-5 TRBV28 16 CASSPGGRDSNQPQHF TGTGCCAGCAGCCCAGGGGGCCGGGATAGCAATCAGCCCCAGCATTTT
TRBD2 TRBJ2-1 TRBV5-5 14 CASHMTSGRNEQFF TGTGCCAGTCATATGACTAGCGGGAGGAATGAGCAGTTCTTC
TRBD2 TRBJ2-2 TRBV2 16 CASSRLSGAGTGELFF TGTGCCAGCAGCCGCCTTAGCGGGGCGGGCACCGGGGAGCTGTTTTTT
. TRBJ1-2 TRBV7-2 16 CASSLVGQVVNYGYTF TGTGCCAGCAGCTTAGTAGGCCAGGTTGTTAACTATGGCTACACCTTC
. TRBJ2-5 TRBV12-5 13 CASGLRGGETQYF TGTGCTAGTGGTTTAAGAGGGGGAGAGACCCAGTACTTC
. TRBJ2-6 TRBV6-6 15 CASSQGGAGANVLTF TGTGCCAGCAGCCAGGGGGGCGCTGGGGCCAACGTCCTGACTTTC
TRBD1 TRBJ1-2 TRBV30 16 CAWSKTGVWGDYGYTF TGTGCCTGGAGTAAGACAGGGGTATGGGGGGACTATGGCTACACCTTC